This T cell receptor beta chain was identified during a study of T cells in localized non-small cell lung cancer. The CDR3 length is 14 residues. The V end lost 4 bases, the J end lost 3 bases, and 13 bases lay between the germline ends. Germline-derived CDR1 and CDR2 are SGHNT and YENEEA. This table comes from immunoSEQ multiplex PCR, and its TCRdb copy is limited to in-frame clones, with some not included. The table shows around 2,000 clones, with roughly 20% occurring only once. By frequency in the sample, this clone is medium-sized. Its cognate antigen is unknown. Whole-study findings and limits: Because researchers sequenced only one region of the tumor, heterogeneity is still possible. Overall survival was longer when the density of T cells in the blood was higher. Clonality peaked in uninvolved adjacent lung rather than tumor.

The TCR originated in a male donor older than 55 with stage I non-small cell lung cancer. This sample comprised normal lung tissue next to the tumor, obtained before any cancer treatment. The V and J genes are TRBV11-3 and TRBJ2-7, with a possible D match to TRBD2 (6 bases). In nucleotides, the CDR3 is TGTGCCAGCAGCTCTGGTGGAGGGGTCTACGAGCAGTACTTC. This codes for CASSSGGGVYEQYF.